Following are 4 T cell receptor beta chains from one sample sequenced in a study of T cells in Graves' hyperthyroidism and ophthalmopathy. Amplified TCR beta CDR3 regions came from RNA transcripts. The study used the HTBI primer set for a first-round RT-PCR of the TCR CDR3. MiXCR, run by TCRdb on the multiplex PCR reads, gives a single entry per CDR3 protein. The sample includes under 800,000 distinct CDR3 sequences, roughly 15% of them seen just once. Material for sequencing was blood. The receptor source for this set is a woman younger than 30 with Graves' hyperthyroidism.

The chain is built from TRBV30 and TRBJ1-1; 11 bases are a match to TRBD1. CDR1 and CDR2 from the germline V gene are GTSNPN and SVGIG (reference sequence). V was pared by 7 bases and J by 4 bases, with 5 bases of the junction left unmatched. CDR3 size: 13 residues. DNA for the CDR3: TGTGCCTCGAAAGGGACAGGGGGCACTGAAGCTTTCTTT. This sequence encodes CASKGTGGTEAFF.

The chain is built from TRBV4-1 and TRBJ2-1; maybe TRBD1 (7 bases). Germline assignment: CDR1 MGHRA and CDR2 YSYEKL. The CDR3 loop spans 16 amino acids. V was cut by 0 bases and J by 2 bases, with 11 bases left in between. CDR3 nucleotides: TGCGCCAGCAGCCAAGACAGGGGGACTCCCTACAATGAGCAGTTCTTC. Translation gives CASSQDRGTPYNEQFF.

This clonotype was observed a few times. This sequence joins TRBV6-1 and TRBJ2-1, with TRBD2 matching 9 bases. This CDR3 spans 17 amino acids. Germline V gives CDR1 MNHNS, CDR2 SASEGT. J gave up 4 bases and V 7 bases, and 14 bases lay outside the gene matches. This chain's CDR3 is CASTPTSGGAFYNEQFF. CDR3 sequence (DNA): TGTGCCAGCACCCCGACTAGCGGAGGCGCTTTTTACAATGAGCAGTTCTTC.

There are many counts of this clonotype. The chain joins TRBV20-1 to TRBJ1-5; tentatively, D is TRBD1 (5 bases). The ends were cut back, 5 bases at V and 0 bases at J, with 8 bases in the middle. This CDR3 region has 13 residues. Germline CDR1 DFQATT, CDR2 SNEGSKA (reference sequence). CDR3 amino acids: CSAYRSSNQPQHF. CDR3 DNA sequence: TGCAGTGCTTACAGGTCTAGCAATCAGCCCCAGCATTTT.